The 24 T cell receptor beta chains presented below share a single source sample, sequenced in a study of blood T cell repertoires in COVID-19. The data were produced by immunoSEQ multiplex PCR, yet TCRdb's version contains in-frame clones alone and is incomplete. The sample consists of around 80,000 clones, 82% of them appearing once. Source material: peripheral blood. These TCRs come from a human donor in a cohort sampled during active COVID-19.

The V and J genes are TRBV14 and TRBJ1-6; 7 nucleotides line up with TRBD1. This CDR3 is 15 amino acids long. J was trimmed by 4 bases and V by 2 bases; bases with no gene match: 2. Germline assignment: CDR1 SGHDN and CDR2 FVKESK. This CDR3 reads CASSQLDRYNSPLHF. CDR3 DNA: TGTGCCAGCAGCCAACTGGACAGGTATAATTCACCCCTCCACTTT.

The table lists this clone with a few counts. The chain has TRBV30 and TRBJ2-3, with TRBD1 matching over 7 bases. The CDR3 has 13 amino acids. After removal of 3 bases from V and 3 bases from J, the junction contained 3 bases not matched to a gene. CDR1 is GTSNPN, CDR2 SVGIG, per germline (reference sequence). The DNA of the CDR3 is TGTGCCTGGAGGAGACAGGGTACAGATACGCAGTATTTT. The encoded protein is CAWRRQGTDTQYF.

The DNA of the CDR3 is TGTGCCAGCAGTGAAATGGGGGGGCAGGAGCTGTTTTTT. This encodes CASSEMGGQELFF. This sequence joins TRBV25-1 and TRBJ2-2, with a weak D call TRBD2 (7 bases). Germline CDR1 and CDR2: MGHDK and SYGVNS. Trimming removed 2 bases from V and 10 bases from J, with 11 bases in between. There are 13 residues in the CDR3.

The chain links TRBV5-1 to TRBJ2-3, with 15 positions matching TRBD2. This CDR3 has 18 amino acids. Per germline, CDR1 SGHRS and CDR2 YFSETQ. J lost 0 bases, V lost 1 base, and 3 bases had no gene match. CDR3 sequence: CASSLYGTSGGSTDTQYF. The CDR3 DNA reads as TGCGCCAGCAGCTTGTATGGGACTAGCGGGGGGAGCACAGATACGCAGTATTTT.

This rearrangement joins TRBV30 to TRBJ1-3; D is perhaps TRBD1 (5 bases). The ends were cut back, 3 bases at V and 4 bases at J, with 13 bases in the middle. Looked up from germline, CDR1 is GTSNPN and CDR2 is SVGIG (reference sequence). The CDR3 has 14 residues. CDR3 nucleotide sequence: TGTGCCTGGAGGATGTCGTGGGGCGGAAACACCATATATTTT. Protein product: CAWRMSWGGNTIYF.

The CDR3 sequence is CASSLGGQGSTDTQYF. As DNA, the CDR3 is TGCGCCAGCAGCTTGGGGGGACAGGGGAGCACAGATACGCAGTATTTT. This chain joins TRBV5-1 and TRBJ2-3, with 10 bases matching TRBD1. Unmatched junction bases numbered 1, after V lost 0 bases and J lost 0 bases. The germline V gene encodes CDR1 SGHRS and CDR2 YFSETQ. The CDR3 has 16 amino acids.

This chain connects TRBV11-3 to TRBJ2-5; 9 nucleotides align to TRBD1. The J segment lost 2 bases and the V segment lost 3 bases, leaving 1 base of the junction unmatched. The CDR3 extends over 14 amino acids. Germline lookup yields CDR1 SGHNT and CDR2 YENEEA. The CDR3 region is CASSLGQGQETQYF. The CDR3, as DNA: TGTGCCAGCAGCTTGGGACAGGGTCAAGAGACCCAGTACTTC.

In its sample, this clone was seen once. This rearrangement joins TRBV29-1 to TRBJ2-5, with 8 bases matching TRBD2. The CDR3 sequence is 16 residues long. V lost 5 bases to trimming and J lost 4 bases; unmatched junction nucleotides: 15. Looked up from germline, CDR1 is SQVTM and CDR2 is ANQGSEA. The CDR3 protein is CSVHPPTDGRGETQYF. The DNA for the CDR3 is TGCAGCGTTCACCCTCCCACGGACGGGAGGGGAGAGACCCAGTACTTC.

V and J are TRBV7-3 and TRBJ2-3; 8 positions match TRBD2. J was trimmed by 1 base and V by 2 bases; bases with no gene match: 8. Germline lookup yields CDR1 SGHTA and CDR2 FQGTGA. The length of the CDR3 is 17 residues. CDR3 loop: CASSLDSGAGGTDTQYF. The CDR3 DNA sequence: TGTGCCAGCAGCTTAGATAGCGGGGCGGGGGGCACAGATACGCAGTATTTT.

As concerns this clone: This same CDR3 is encoded by further DNA sequences in the sample. The chain carries TRBV2 and TRBJ2-7, with 9 bases aligning to TRBD1. With V trimmed by 6 bases and J by 5 bases, 2 bases remained unmatched. Germline assignment: CDR1 SNHLY and CDR2 FYNNEI. The CDR3 has 12 residues. The CDR3 loop is CASSRQGDEQYF. CDR3 sequence (DNA): TGTGCCAGCAGCAGACAGGGGGACGAGCAGTACTTC. Based on the CDR3 plus reference TRBV2 and TRBJ2-7, the full variable domain is EPEVTQTPSHQVTQMGQEVILRCVPISNHLYFYWYRQILGQKVEFLVSFYNNEISEKSEIFDDQFSVERPDGSNFTLKIRSTKLEDSAMYFCASSRQGDEQYFGPGTRLTVT.

This clone appeared a few times. The rearrangement joins TRBV5-1 to TRBJ2-1, with D possibly being TRBD2 (6 bases). Germline CDR1 is SGHRS and CDR2 is YFSETQ. The CDR3 is 15 residues long. V dropped 0 bases and J dropped 7 bases, with 14 bases sitting between them. The CDR3 nucleotides read TGCGCCAGCAGCTTGGGAGGCGGGGCAGGGAATGAGCAGTTCTTC. Translation gives CASSLGGGAGNEQFF.

The chain employs TRBV5-6 and TRBJ1-2, with TRBD1 identical over 9 bases. Germline values: CDR1 SGHDT, CDR2 YYEEEE. CDR3 length equals 15 residues. Trimming took 5 bases from V and 4 from J; bases not matched to a gene: 9. The CDR3 DNA reads as TGTGCCAGCAGATCTCCCGGGACAGGGTCCTATGGCTACACCTTC. Amino acids: CASRSPGTGSYGYTF.

The V gene is TRBV11-2, the J gene TRBJ2-7, with 7 bases lining up with TRBD1. Germline-derived CDR1 and CDR2 are SGHAT and FQNNGV. V dropped 1 base and J dropped 0; count of bases not matched to a gene: 6. The CDR3 has 16 amino acids. The CDR3 here is CASSLGVGQVSYEQYF. CDR3 DNA sequence: TGTGCCAGCAGCTTAGGGGTTGGACAGGTCTCCTACGAGCAGTACTTC.

The chain carries TRBV9 and TRBJ1-3; D is undetermined. This CDR3 contains 16 residues. Deletions cut 4 bases from V and 0 bases from J, with 14 bases between. CDR1 is SGDLS, CDR2 YYNGEE, per germline. CDR3 DNA sequence: TGTGCCAGCAGCCTCCGGGGAGGAGCCTCTGGAAACACCATATATTTT. This encodes CASSLRGGASGNTIYF.

Only one count was recorded for this clone. The rearrangement uses TRBV5-4 and TRBJ2-2; D ambiguous. CDR3 length: 12 amino acids. V lost 4 bases to trimming and J lost 5 bases, with 6 bases between them. Germline V gene sequence: CDR1 SGHNT, CDR2 YYREEE (reference sequence). CDR3 in amino acids: CASSPKTGELFF. The CDR3 nucleotides read TGTGCCAGCAGCCCAAAAACCGGGGAGCTGTTTTTT.

The chain couples TRBV18 to TRBJ2-3; 8 nucleotides agree with TRBD2. Germline V gene data show CDR1 as KGHSH and CDR2 as LQKENI. Trimming at V came to 6 bases and at J to 1 base, leaving 3 bases not matched to a gene. The CDR3 consists of 14 residues. As DNA, the CDR3 is TGTGCCAGCTCGAATAGCGGGGGCACAGATACGCAGTATTTT. It specifies CASSNSGGTDTQYF. Full variable domain (missing parts from reference TRBV18 and TRBJ2-3): NAGVMQNPRHLVRRRGQEARLRCSPMKGHSHVYWYRQLPEEGLKFMVYLQKENIIDESGMPKERFSAEFPKEGPSILRIQQVVRGDSAAYFCASSNSGGTDTQYFGPGTRLTVL.

The chain couples TRBV6-1 to TRBJ1-1, with unresolved D. CDR1 and CDR2 (germline): MNHNS, SASEGT. This CDR3 region has 14 residues. The ends were cut back, 2 bases at V and 1 base at J, with 8 bases in the middle. In DNA form, the CDR3 reads TGTGCCAGCAGTGAACGACTCCCGAACACTGAAGCTTTCTTT. This gives the protein CASSERLPNTEAFF.

This chain uses TRBV29-1 with TRBJ2-1, with 9 bases lining up with TRBD2. Germline lookup yields CDR1 SQVTM and CDR2 ANQGSEA. With V trimmed by 4 bases and J by 9 bases, 7 bases remained unmatched. This CDR3 is built from 13 residues. The CDR3 sequence: CSVVASGAGEQFF. The CDR3, as DNA: TGCAGCGTTGTAGCTAGCGGGGCGGGTGAGCAGTTCTTC.

The rearrangement links TRBV5-1 to TRBJ2-1; D call uncertain. The CDR3 is 15 amino acids. Germline V gene lookup returns CDR1 SGHRS and CDR2 YFSETQ. V was clipped by 4 bases and J by 0 bases, with 11 bases between them. Here the CDR3 reads CASSPPLSSYNEQFF. The CDR3 nucleotides read TGCGCCAGCAGCCCGCCCCTTAGCTCCTACAATGAGCAGTTCTTC. The whole variable domain, filled in from reference TRBV5-1 and TRBJ2-1, reads KAGVTQTPRYLIKTRGQQVTLSCSPISGHRSVSWYQQTPGQGLQFLFEYFSETQRNKGNFPGRFSGRQFSNSRSEMNVSTLELGDSALYLCASSPPLSSYNEQFFGPGTRLTVL.

V gene TRBV18 combines with J gene TRBJ2-7, with 11 bases that match TRBD1. Germline V gene data show CDR1 as KGHSH and CDR2 as LQKENI. This CDR3 has 14 amino acids. J lost 7 bases, V lost 5 bases, and 7 bases had no gene match. Here the CDR3 DNA reads TGTGCCAGCTCATCCACCGGGACAGGGGGGGAGCAGTACTTC. Translated: CASSSTGTGGEQYF.

The chain combines TRBV7-2 with TRBJ1-3, with 10 bases identical to TRBD1. This CDR3 contains 16 residues. The germline CDR1 and CDR2 sequences are SGHTA and FQGNSA. V shed 5 bases, J shed 4 bases, and the junction held 8 bases outside the gene matches. DNA of the CDR3: TGTGCCAGCAGCAAACCCCGGGACAGGGGAGGAAACACCATATATTTT. This encodes CASSKPRDRGGNTIYF. Based on the CDR3 plus reference TRBV7-2 and TRBJ1-3, the full variable domain is GAGVSQSPSNKVTEKGKDVELRCDPISGHTALYWYRQSLGQGLEFLIYFQGNSAPDKSGLPSDRFSAERTGGSVSTLTIQRTQQEDSAVYLCASSKPRDRGGNTIYFGEGSWLTVV.

This chain links TRBV19 with TRBJ2-2; 11 positions match TRBD1. Unmatched junction bases numbered 12, after V lost 5 bases and J lost 4 bases. Germline CDR1 and CDR2: LNHDA and SQIVND (reference sequence). This CDR3 has 18 amino acids. CDR3 residues: CASSLRTGGVTGTGELFF. DNA of the CDR3: TGTGCCAGTAGTCTCCGGACAGGGGGCGTAACCGGCACCGGGGAGCTGTTTTTT.

V usage is TRBV5-1 and J usage is TRBJ2-2, with D possibly matching TRBD1 (6 bases). V lost 2 bases, J lost 7 bases, and 18 bases lay in between. This CDR3 is built from 16 residues. Germline CDR1 reads SGHRS; CDR2 reads YFSETQ. CDR3 residues: CASSLSTQGWIGELFF. DNA of the CDR3: TGCGCCAGCAGCTTAAGTACCCAGGGGTGGATCGGGGAGCTGTTTTTT.

In the case of this clone: This same CDR3 is encoded by further DNA sequences in the sample. The rearrangement links TRBV14 to TRBJ1-1; the match to TRBD1 covers 8 bases. The CDR3 is 14 amino acids. The trim removed 5 bases at V and 4 bases at J, leaving 6 bases unmatched. The germline gives CDR1 SGHDN, CDR2 FVKESK. This CDR3 reads CASSYGTGSTEAFF. CDR3 DNA: TGTGCCAGCAGCTACGGGACAGGCAGCACTGAAGCTTTCTTT.